This T cell receptor beta chain is from a study of T cell responses to AZD1222 COVID-19 vaccine. Both about-4-week and about-12-week second-dose recipients were combined. Of note for this clone: The antigen is not known.

General observations from the study: Close to half of all spike-specific TCRs reportedly target regions of the variants that are unmutated.

Some clones are missing from TCRdb's copy, which holds only in-frame ones; the method was immunoSEQ multiplex PCR. The profile shows about 200,000 clones, roughly 92% of them singletons. Source: peripheral blood, taken 28 days after the second AZD1222 dose. This sequence originates from an adult who received the AZD1222 COVID-19 vaccine.

CDR3 amino acids: CASSQDRYNEQFF. The CDR3 nucleotides are TGTGCCAGCAGCCAGGACAGGTACAATGAGCAGTTCTTC. J is TRBJ2-1 and V is TRBV3-1 (or the pseudogene TRBV3-2), with 7 bases aligning to TRBD1. With 3 bases clipped from V and 4 bases from J, the junction kept 0 bases outside the gene matches. Germline assignment: CDR1 LGHDT and CDR2 YNNKEL (reference sequence). This CDR3 spans 13 amino acids.